The 22 T cell receptor beta chains reported below all come from one sample, sequenced in a study of blood T cell repertoires in COVID-19. Only in-frame clones appear in the TCRdb table, and some are missing; sequencing was by immunoSEQ multiplex PCR. In the table there are about 460,000 clones, 88% of which are singletons. Sequenced sample: PBMCs or T cells enriched from blood (not recorded which). The receptor set was obtained from a woman aged 60 to 75 who had recovered from COVID-19.

V is TRBV6-5 and J is TRBJ2-1, with TRBD2 matching over 10 bases. In germline, CDR1 is MNHEY, CDR2 SVGAGI. V gave up 6 bases and J gave up 5 bases; unmatched junction bases: 7. The CDR3 contains 15 residues. The CDR3 spells CASRAYSGGNNEQFF. CDR3 DNA sequence: TGTGCCAGCAGGGCTTATAGCGGGGGGAACAATGAGCAGTTCTTC.

The V call is TRBV2, the J call TRBJ1-4; D is perhaps TRBD1 (6 bases). V lost 5 bases and J 2 bases, leaving 6 bases between the germline ends. Germline CDR1 SNHLY, CDR2 FYNNEI. The CDR3 is 13 residues long. CDR3 nucleotide sequence: TGTGCCAGCAGTACAGGGACTAATGAAAAACTGTTTTTT. This sequence encodes CASSTGTNEKLFF.

This chain's CDR3 is CASSGGFNSPLHF. CDR3 bases: TGCGCCAGCAGTGGAGGGTTCAATTCACCCCTCCACTTT. V and J are TRBV10-2 and TRBJ1-6; unclear D gene. V lost 4 bases and J lost 7, with 8 bases in between. Per the germline V gene, CDR1 is WSHSY and CDR2 is SAAADI. CDR3 length: 13 amino acids.

The chain joins TRBV11-2 to TRBJ2-3; 9 bases are shared with TRBD1. The germline V gene has CDR1 SGHAT and CDR2 FQNNGV. With V trimmed by 7 bases and J by 4 bases, 6 bases remained unmatched. The CDR3 runs to 14 residues. As DNA, the CDR3 is TGTGCCAGCATCCGGACAGGGGCGGCAGATACGCAGTATTTT. This gives the protein CASIRTGAADTQYF.

The genes are TRBV19 and TRBJ2-3; 7 bases line up with TRBD1. With 6 bases clipped from V and 2 bases from J, the junction kept 2 bases outside the gene matches. The CDR3 covers 13 residues. Germline V lookup: CDR1 LNHDA, CDR2 SQIVND (reference sequence). The CDR3 region is CASSDRDTDTQYF. The CDR3 nucleotides are TGTGCCAGTAGCGACAGGGACACAGATACGCAGTATTTT.

The V call is TRBV27, the J call TRBJ2-1; D might be TRBD1 (5 bases). Per germline, CDR1 MNHEY and CDR2 SMNVEV (reference sequence). Trimming left V 5 bases short and J 5 bases short, with 22 bases between. The CDR3 consists of 17 residues. CDR3 sequence: CASSDRQSTISNNEQFF. CDR3 sequence (DNA): TGTGCCAGCAGTGATCGACAGTCAACCATTTCGAACAATGAGCAGTTCTTC.

The rearrangement uses TRBV30 and TRBJ1-6; no definite D call. Trimming cost V 4 bases and J 7 bases, with 11 bases left between them. The CDR3 runs 13 residues. Germline V gives CDR1 GTSNPN, CDR2 SVGIG (reference sequence). Here the CDR3 DNA reads TGTGCCTGGAATTCCGGGAGGAATTCACCCCTCCACTTT. Amino acid sequence: CAWNSGRNSPLHF.

The chain uses TRBV27 and TRBJ2-1, with D maybe TRBD2 (6 bases). V lost 5 bases and J 6 bases, leaving 17 bases between the germline ends. CDR3 length: 15 residues. Per the germline V gene, CDR1 is MNHEY and CDR2 is SMNVEV (reference sequence). This chain's CDR3 is CASSLEARGINEQFF. The CDR3 DNA reads TGTGCCAGCAGTCTCGAAGCGCGGGGCATCAATGAGCAGTTCTTC.

This clone appeared a single time. The V call is TRBV2, the J call TRBJ1-6, with D perhaps TRBD1 (6 bases). The V end was cut by 3 bases, the J end by 7 bases, with 19 bases between. There are 17 residues in the CDR3. Germline CDR1 reads SNHLY; CDR2 reads FYNNEI. As DNA, the CDR3 is TGTGCCAGCAGTGAGCTACAGGGCTTCTGGGGGAATTCACCCCTCCACTTT. As protein: CASSELQGFWGNSPLHF.

There are a few counts of this clone. This sequence joins TRBV3-1 (or the pseudogene TRBV3-2) and TRBJ1-5; unclear D gene. This CDR3 region has 14 residues. CDR1 is LGHDT, CDR2 YNNKEL, per germline (reference sequence). Trimming pared 0 bases from V and 4 bases from J, leaving 7 bases between. In DNA, the CDR3 is TGTGCCAGCAGCCAAGATGCCACTAATCAGCCCCAGCATTTT. It is translated as CASSQDATNQPQHF.

This sequence joins TRBV19 and TRBJ1-2; D is undetermined. This CDR3 region has 12 residues. The ends were cut back, 8 bases at V and 4 bases at J, with 11 bases in the middle. From germline, CDR1 is LNHDA and CDR2 SQIVND (reference sequence). The CDR3 sequence: CASFSWPYGYTF. The CDR3 DNA follows: TGTGCCAGTTTTAGCTGGCCCTATGGCTACACCTTC.

This clone was detected a few times. The CDR3 coding sequence is TGTGCCAGCAGGACTAGCGTCATCGGGGAGCTGTTTTTT. Its translation is CASRTSVIGELFF. This chain uses TRBV3-1 (or the pseudogene TRBV3-2) with TRBJ2-2; 8 bases map to TRBD2. The CDR3 extends over 13 amino acids. V dropped 6 bases and J dropped 7; count of bases not matched to a gene: 4. Germline loops: CDR1 LGHDT, CDR2 YNNKEL (reference sequence).

The chain employs TRBV10-2 and TRBJ1-4; D call uncertain. Looked up from germline, CDR1 is WSHSY and CDR2 is SAAADI. V was pared by 3 bases and J by 6 bases, with 11 bases between. The CDR3 has 14 residues. The CDR3 DNA follows: TGCGCCAGCAGTGACAGAGGGTGGGATGAAAAACTGTTTTTT. It is translated as CASSDRGWDEKLFF.

In this sample, this clone turned up once. The J gene is TRBJ2-1, the V gene TRBV12-5; perhaps TRBD2 as D (5 bases). This CDR3 contains 12 residues. V was shortened by 5 bases and J by 10 bases, with 12 bases between the two germline ends. Germline CDR1 and CDR2: LGHNT and FRNRAP. This chain's CDR3 is CASGVSGTEQFF. The CDR3 coding sequence is TGTGCTAGTGGTGTCAGCGGTACCGAGCAGTTCTTC.

The V and J genes are TRBV5-1 and TRBJ2-7; TRBD2 agrees at 13 bases. Germline V gene sequence: CDR1 SGHRS, CDR2 YFSETQ. The V segment lost 4 bases and the J segment 5 bases; nucleotides outside the gene matches: 6. This CDR3 region has 15 residues. The DNA for the CDR3 is TGCGCCAGCAGCCCCGGACTAGCGGGGGCCGACGAGCAGTACGTC. Its protein is CASSPGLAGADEQYV.

The V call is TRBV10-3, the J call TRBJ2-5, with 7 bases lining up with TRBD2. J lost 0 bases, V lost 5 bases, and 3 bases had no gene match. Germline CDR1 reads ENHRY; CDR2 reads SYGVKD. The length of the CDR3 is 14 residues. CDR3 DNA: TGTGCCATCAGTTGGAGCGGGGACCAAGAGACCCAGTACTTC. This gives the protein CAISWSGDQETQYF.

The CDR3 is CASSDPSGAGETQYF. The CDR3 coding sequence is TGTGCCAGCAGTGACCCTAGCGGGGCAGGAGAGACCCAGTACTTC. The chain recombines TRBV2 with TRBJ2-5, with 9 bases that match TRBD2. V was clipped by 3 bases and J by 4 bases; unmatched bases: 6. The CDR3 is 15 residues long. Germline values: CDR1 SNHLY, CDR2 FYNNEI.

This chain uses TRBV28 with TRBJ2-1, with 8 bases matching TRBD2. Unmatched junction bases numbered 6, after V lost 2 bases and J lost 6 bases. The V gene's germline CDR1 is MDHEN and CDR2 SYDVKM. CDR3 length equals 15 residues. The CDR3 reads CASSLRGGGSNEQFF. CDR3 DNA sequence: TGTGCCAGCAGTTTACGGGGGGGCGGAAGCAATGAGCAGTTCTTC.

The gene calls are TRBV6-1 and TRBJ2-2; D may be TRBD2 (5 bases). The germline CDR1 and CDR2 sequences are MNHNS and SASEGT. Trimming stripped 3 bases from V and 0 bases from J, with 17 bases between. The CDR3 runs to 18 residues. The CDR3 nucleotides read TGTGCCAGCAGTGAGGTTAGGAGGTCGACACCGAACACCGGGGAGCTGTTTTTT. Amino acid sequence: CASSEVRRSTPNTGELFF.

CDR3 bases: TGCGCCAGCAGCTCGACTAGCGGACGGACGGAGACCCAGTACTTC. Its protein is CASSSTSGRTETQYF. The chain combines TRBV5-1 with TRBJ2-5; 9 nucleotides match TRBD2. Germline CDR1 reads SGHRS; CDR2 reads YFSETQ. Trimming removed 3 bases from V and 5 bases from J; junction bases left unmatched: 8. The CDR3 loop spans 15 amino acids.

The chain employs TRBV5-6 and TRBJ2-7, with 14 bases matching TRBD2. The CDR3 totals 16 residues. With V trimmed by 5 bases and J by 0 bases, 4 bases remained unmatched. Germline CDR1 and CDR2: SGHDT and YYEEEE. The CDR3 DNA is TGTGCCAGCAGAGGGACTAGCGGGGGCCTCTCCTACGAGCAGTACTTC. Its protein product is CASRGTSGGLSYEQYF.

This clone appeared a single time. Since a much larger clone is just one base distant, this may be a read error. This chain uses TRBV6-5 with TRBJ2-1; D might be TRBD1 (5 bases). The CDR3 is 13 residues long. The V gene lost 6 bases and the J gene lost 0 bases, with 6 bases spanning the gap. Germline CDR1 is MNHEY and CDR2 is SVGAGI. CDR3 coding DNA: TGTGCCAGCAGCGACAGCTCCTACAATGAGCAGTTCTTC. Its translation is CASSDSSYNEQFF.